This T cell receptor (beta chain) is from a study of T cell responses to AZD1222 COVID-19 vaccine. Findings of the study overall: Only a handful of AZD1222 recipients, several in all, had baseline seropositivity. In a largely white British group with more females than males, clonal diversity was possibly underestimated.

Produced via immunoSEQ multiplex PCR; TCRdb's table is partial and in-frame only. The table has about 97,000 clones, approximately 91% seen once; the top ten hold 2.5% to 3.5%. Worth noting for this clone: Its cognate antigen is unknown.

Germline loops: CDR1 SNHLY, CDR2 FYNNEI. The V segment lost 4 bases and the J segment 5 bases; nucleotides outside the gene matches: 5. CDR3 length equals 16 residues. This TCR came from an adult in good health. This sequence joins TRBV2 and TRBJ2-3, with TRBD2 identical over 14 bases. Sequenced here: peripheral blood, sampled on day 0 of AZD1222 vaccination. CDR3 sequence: CASSVGLAGGGDTQYF. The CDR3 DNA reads TGTGCCAGCAGTGTAGGACTAGCGGGGGGAGGAGATACGCAGTATTTT.